The 8 T cell receptor beta chains presented below share a single source sample, sequenced in a study of CD8+ T cells in alopecia areata. Lesional scalp punch biopsies and peripheral blood were collected from alopecia areata patients. RNA was isolated and reverse transcribed to cDNA, the sequencing template. Some clones are missing from TCRdb's copy, which holds only in-frame ones; the method was immunoSEQ multiplex PCR. The data show 10,000 to 15,000 clones, around 60% seen once. Sample: skin. The source of these receptors is a human donor with alopecia areata.

This clone was observed a handful of times. The chain carries TRBV6-6 and TRBJ2-2, with 10 positions matching TRBD1. The germline CDR1 and CDR2 sequences are MNHNY and SVGAGI (reference sequence). J gave up 2 bases and V 10 bases, and 4 bases lay outside the gene matches. This CDR3 contains 14 residues. The CDR3 region is CAIGDRGNTGELFF. DNA for the CDR3: TGTGCCATCGGGGACAGGGGTAACACCGGGGAGCTGTTTTTT.

This clone was seen a handful of times. This chain uses TRBV5-1 with TRBJ2-1; D unresolved. This CDR3 region has 18 residues. The V gene lost 1 base and the J gene lost 5 bases, with 22 bases spanning the gap. CDR1 is SGHRS, CDR2 YFSETQ, per germline. CDR3 sequence (DNA): TGCGCCAGCAGCTTGATGGGGTTGTTGTCCTCGATTAACAATGAGCAGTTCTTC. This codes for CASSLMGLLSSINNEQFF.

This clone has only one observation. CDR3 bases: TGTGCCAGCAGCGTCACAGGGGACAAGGAAGCTTTCTTT. It yields the protein CASSVTGDKEAFF. V gene TRBV9 combines with J gene TRBJ1-1; 7 nucleotides agree with TRBD1. The CDR3 spans 13 residues. Germline V gene lookup returns CDR1 SGDLS and CDR2 YYNGEE. J lost 8 bases, V lost 2 bases, and 6 bases had no gene match.

The rearrangement joins TRBV4-1 to TRBJ2-7; D may match TRBD1 or TRBD2 (5 bases each). Germline V lookup: CDR1 MGHRA, CDR2 YSYEKL. Trimming stripped 2 bases from V and 1 base from J, with 12 bases between. The CDR3 sequence is 15 residues long. CDR3 amino acids: CASSQTRDGSYEQYF. In DNA form, the CDR3 reads TGCGCCAGCAGCCAAACAAGGGACGGATCCTACGAGCAGTACTTC.

The chain joins TRBV6-5 to TRBJ2-4, with D perhaps matching TRBD1 (5 bases). The V end lost 4 bases, the J end lost 8 bases, and 12 bases lay between the germline ends. This CDR3 comprises 13 residues. Germline CDR1 reads MNHEY; CDR2 reads SVGAGI. CDR3: CASSLSGWHIQYF. CDR3 DNA sequence: TGTGCCAGCAGTTTATCAGGGTGGCACATTCAGTACTTC.

The V gene is TRBV7-9, the J gene TRBJ2-6; no reliable D call. This CDR3 region has 13 residues. Trimming stripped 5 bases from V and 7 bases from J, with 9 bases between. Germline V gene sequence: CDR1 SEHNR, CDR2 FQNEAQ (reference sequence). The DNA for the CDR3 is TGTGCCAGCAGCCCTCTGGGTGCCAACGTCCTGACTTTC. Its translation is CASSPLGANVLTF.

The rearrangement uses TRBV28 and TRBJ2-1; perhaps TRBD1 as D (5 bases). Germline-derived CDR1 and CDR2 are MDHEN and SYDVKM. Trimming removed 3 bases from V and 2 bases from J, with 8 bases in between. This CDR3 has 14 residues. The CDR3 DNA sequence: TGTGCCAGCAGTTTCTCCAGGGCCTACAATGAGCAGTTCTTC. This translates into CASSFSRAYNEQFF.

The gene calls are TRBV7-8 and TRBJ1-1; D is ambiguous. CDR3 size: 15 residues. Germline V lookup: CDR1 SGHVS, CDR2 FQNEAQ. Trimming shortened V by 2 bases and J by 0 bases, and 10 bases separated the two germline ends. The CDR3 DNA reads TGTGCCAGCAGCTTAAGTGCGGGAGTGAACACTGAAGCTTTCTTT. This sequence encodes CASSLSAGVNTEAFF. The variable domain in full, with the rest retrieved from reference TRBV7-8 and TRBJ1-1, is GAGVSQSPRYKVAKRGQDVALRCDPISGHVSLFWYQQALGQGPEFLTYFQNEAQLDKSGLPSDRFFAERPEGSVSTLKIQRTQQEDSAVYLCASSLSAGVNTEAFFGQGTRLTVV.